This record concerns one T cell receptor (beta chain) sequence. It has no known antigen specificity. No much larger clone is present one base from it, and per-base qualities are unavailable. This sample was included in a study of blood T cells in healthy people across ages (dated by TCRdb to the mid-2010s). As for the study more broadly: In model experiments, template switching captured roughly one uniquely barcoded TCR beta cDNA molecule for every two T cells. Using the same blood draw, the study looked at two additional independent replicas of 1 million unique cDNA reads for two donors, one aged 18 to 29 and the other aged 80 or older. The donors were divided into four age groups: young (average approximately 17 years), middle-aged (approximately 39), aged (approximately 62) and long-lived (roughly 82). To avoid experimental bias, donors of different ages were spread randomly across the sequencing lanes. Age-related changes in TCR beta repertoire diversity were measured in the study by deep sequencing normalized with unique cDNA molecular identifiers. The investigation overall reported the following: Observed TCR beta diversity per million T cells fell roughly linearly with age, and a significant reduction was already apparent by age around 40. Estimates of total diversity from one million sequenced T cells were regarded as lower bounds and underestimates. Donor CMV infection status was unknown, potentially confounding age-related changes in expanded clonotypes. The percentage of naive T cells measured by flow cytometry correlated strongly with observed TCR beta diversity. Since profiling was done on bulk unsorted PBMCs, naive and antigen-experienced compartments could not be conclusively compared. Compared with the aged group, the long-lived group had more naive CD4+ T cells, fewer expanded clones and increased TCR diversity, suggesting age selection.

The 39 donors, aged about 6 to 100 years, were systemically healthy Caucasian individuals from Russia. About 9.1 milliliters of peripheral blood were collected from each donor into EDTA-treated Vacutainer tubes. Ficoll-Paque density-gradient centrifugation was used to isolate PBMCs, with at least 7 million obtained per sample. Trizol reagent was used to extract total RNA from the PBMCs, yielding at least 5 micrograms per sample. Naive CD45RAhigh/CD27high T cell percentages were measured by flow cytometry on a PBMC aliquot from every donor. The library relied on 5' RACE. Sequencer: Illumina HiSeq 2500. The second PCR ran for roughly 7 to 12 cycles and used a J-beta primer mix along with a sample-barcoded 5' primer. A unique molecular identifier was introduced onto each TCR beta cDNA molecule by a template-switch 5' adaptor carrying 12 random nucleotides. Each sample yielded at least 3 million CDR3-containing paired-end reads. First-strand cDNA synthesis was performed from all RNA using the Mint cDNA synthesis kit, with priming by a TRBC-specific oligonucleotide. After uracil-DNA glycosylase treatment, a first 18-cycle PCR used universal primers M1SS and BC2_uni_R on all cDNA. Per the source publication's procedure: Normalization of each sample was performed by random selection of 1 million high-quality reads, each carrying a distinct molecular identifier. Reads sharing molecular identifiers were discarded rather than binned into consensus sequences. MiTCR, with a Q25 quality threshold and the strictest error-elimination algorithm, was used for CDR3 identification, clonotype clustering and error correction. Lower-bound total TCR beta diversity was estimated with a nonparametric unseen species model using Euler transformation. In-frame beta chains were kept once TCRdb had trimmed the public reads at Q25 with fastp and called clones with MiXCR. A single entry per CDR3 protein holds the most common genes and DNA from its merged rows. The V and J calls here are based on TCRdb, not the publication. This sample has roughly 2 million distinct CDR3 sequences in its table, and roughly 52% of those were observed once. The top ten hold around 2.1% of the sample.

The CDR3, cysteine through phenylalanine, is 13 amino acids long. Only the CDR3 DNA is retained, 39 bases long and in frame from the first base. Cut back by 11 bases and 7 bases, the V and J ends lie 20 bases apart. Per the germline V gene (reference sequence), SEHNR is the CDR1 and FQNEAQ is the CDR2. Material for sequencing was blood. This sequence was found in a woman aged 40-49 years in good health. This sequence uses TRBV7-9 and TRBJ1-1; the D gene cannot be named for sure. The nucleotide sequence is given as TGTGCCGGCCTCGACGGGGTGAAGGGTGAAGCTTTCTTT. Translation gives CAGLDGVKGEAFF.